This entry describes one T cell receptor (beta chain). As yet, its antigen is unknown. V was trimmed by 6 bases and J by 0 bases, leaving 15 bases between them. This CDR3 is 17 amino acids long. Germline loops: CDR1 SGHTA, CDR2 FQGNSA. Using unique molecular identifiers, the investigators prepared the TCRbeta library. TCRdb reprocessed the PCR reads with MiXCR, giving one entry per CDR3 protein. The table records fewer than 250,000 distinct CDR3 sequences, approximately 17% of them present only once. The sample is drawn from a study of T-cell reconstitution after alpha-beta-depleted transplantation in children. Study conclusions and caveats: Fresh T-cell production supplied most of the T-cell counts and diversity seen one year after transplant. For some patients, TCRbeta diversity was high at day 60 because of recipient T cells and thymic progenitors that survived. Expanded clones from the graft, numbering several hundred, reportedly supplied alpha-beta T cells about two months after transplant.

Sequenced here: PBMCs, mostly from graft donor cells, sampled 360 days after TCRalphabeta/CD19-depleted stem cell transplant. The TCR sequence derives from a male patient under 10 years old who had a stem cell transplant for acute lymphoblastic leukemia, so the T cells may come from the graft donor. V usage is TRBV7-2 and J usage is TRBJ2-6; D may match TRBD1 or TRBD2 (5 bases each). CDR3 in DNA: TGTGCCAGCAGGCCCATGGGACGGTCCTCTGGGGCCAACGTCCTGACTTTC. Translated, it gives CASRPMGRSSGANVLTF. Full variable domain (outside the CDR3, taken from reference TRBV7-2 and TRBJ2-6): GAGVSQSPSNKVTEKGKDVELRCDPISGHTALYWYRQSLGQGLEFLIYFQGNSAPDKSGLPSDRFSAERTGGSVSTLTIQRTQQEDSAVYLCASRPMGRSSGANVLTFGAGSRLTVL.